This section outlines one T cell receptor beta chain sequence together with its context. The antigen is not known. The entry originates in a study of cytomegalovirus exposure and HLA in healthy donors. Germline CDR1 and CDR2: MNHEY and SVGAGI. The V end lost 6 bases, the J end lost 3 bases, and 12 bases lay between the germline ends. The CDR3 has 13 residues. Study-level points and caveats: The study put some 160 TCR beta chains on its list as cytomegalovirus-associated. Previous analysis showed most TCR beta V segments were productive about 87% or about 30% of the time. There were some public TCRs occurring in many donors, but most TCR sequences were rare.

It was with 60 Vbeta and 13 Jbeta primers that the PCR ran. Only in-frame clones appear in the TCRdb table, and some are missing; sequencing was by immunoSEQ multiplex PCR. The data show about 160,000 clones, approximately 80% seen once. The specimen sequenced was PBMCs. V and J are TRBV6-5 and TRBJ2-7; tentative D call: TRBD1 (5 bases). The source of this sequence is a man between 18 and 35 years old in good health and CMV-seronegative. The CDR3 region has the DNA TGTGCCAGCAGCCCCGGACACCGCTACGAGCAGTACTTC. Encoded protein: CASSPGHRYEQYF.